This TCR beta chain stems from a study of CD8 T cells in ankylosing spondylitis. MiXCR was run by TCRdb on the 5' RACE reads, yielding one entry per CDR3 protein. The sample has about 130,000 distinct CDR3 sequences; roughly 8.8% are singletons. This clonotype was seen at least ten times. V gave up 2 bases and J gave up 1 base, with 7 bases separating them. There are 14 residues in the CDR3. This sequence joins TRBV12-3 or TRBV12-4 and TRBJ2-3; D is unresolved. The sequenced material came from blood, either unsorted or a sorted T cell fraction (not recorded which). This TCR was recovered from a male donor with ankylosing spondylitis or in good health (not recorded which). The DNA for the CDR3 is TGTGCCAGCAGTTTATTGGTCGGCACAGATACGCAGTATTTT. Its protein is CASSLLVGTDTQYF.